This is a list of T cell receptor beta chains from one sample in a study of cytomegalovirus exposure and HLA in healthy donors. The table came from immunoSEQ multiplex PCR; TCRdb's copy has only in-frame clones and leaves some out. Of about 150,000 clones in the sample, over 65% were seen once. Sequenced: PBMCs. The receptors come from a woman aged 35 to 49 in good health and CMV-seronegative. Both conserved end residues are part of each CDR3. D genes are given only for firm matches.

CDR3 protein	CDR3 length	V gene	D gene	J gene
CASSYWQSGTGELFF	15	TRBV6-5	.	TRBJ2-2
CASSLGRLAASTDTQYF	17	TRBV7-9	TRBD2	TRBJ2-3
CASTSNIHRVRQGAGTEAFF	20	TRBV9	TRBD1	TRBJ1-1
CASSHPGQGGYEQYF	15	TRBV5-1	TRBD1	TRBJ2-7
CASSYFDGDEAFF	13	TRBV6-5	.	TRBJ1-1
CASSRDYRGPEQYF	14	TRBV5-1	TRBD1	TRBJ2-7
CASSTGQVDQPQHF	14	TRBV5-1	TRBD1	TRBJ1-5
CASSRDRGETQYF	13	TRBV6-5	TRBD1	TRBJ2-5
CATDSNEKLFF	11	TRBV28	.	TRBJ1-4
CATSREGQSYEQYF	14	TRBV15	.	TRBJ2-7
CASSLVVAAEQYF	13	TRBV7-9	.	TRBJ2-7
CASSYSLPGFRNTIYF	16	TRBV6-5	.	TRBJ1-3
CSAAGTAEAFF	11	TRBV29-1	TRBD1	TRBJ1-1
CAWSFSGGIEWAFF	14	TRBV30	.	TRBJ1-1
CASRQVWSTDTQYF	14	TRBV6-5	.	TRBJ2-3
CASRQTGEGDEKLFF	15	TRBV7-9	TRBD1	TRBJ1-4
CASSYSKSQGDGYTF	15	TRBV6-5	.	TRBJ1-2
CASRGRVGYTF	11	TRBV7-9	.	TRBJ1-2
CASSLSDNSNQPQHF	15	TRBV11-2	.	TRBJ1-5
CASSLGVGPRGPGYTF	16	TRBV7-8	TRBD1	TRBJ1-2
CASSGSGSPYEQYF	14	TRBV9	TRBD2	TRBJ2-7
CAWSSTGSEQYF	12	TRBV30	TRBD1	TRBJ2-7
CASSFFFPPPSGTTDTQYF	19	TRBV7-2	TRBD2	TRBJ2-3
CASSLLATGLETQYF	15	TRBV5-1	TRBD1	TRBJ2-5
CASSQRGRGGLLTGELFF	18	TRBV11-2	TRBD2	TRBJ2-2
CASIRAPDYGYTF	13	TRBV6-1	.	TRBJ1-2
CASSQPSGVYNEQFF	15	TRBV5-6	TRBD2	TRBJ2-1
CASSLGMGTSGYEQYF	16	TRBV5-1	TRBD2	TRBJ2-7
CASSLGRGDTVAFF	14	TRBV5-8	.	TRBJ1-1
CASSNPGLGGPNSPLHF	17	TRBV5-5	.	TRBJ1-6
CASSPSDRGMNTEAFF	16	TRBV18	TRBD1	TRBJ1-1
CASRRDRVNTGELFF	15	TRBV6-1	TRBD1	TRBJ2-2
CASSFRQGASSYEQYF	16	TRBV6-5	TRBD1	TRBJ2-7
CASSISHSPLHF	12	TRBV19	.	TRBJ1-6
CASSPTWAGLNYGYTF	16	TRBV11-3	.	TRBJ1-2
CASSPQGNSPLHF	13	TRBV2	.	TRBJ1-6
CASSFVGASGANVLTF	16	TRBV5-1	.	TRBJ2-6
CASSMEGPGTGGDTEAFF	18	TRBV19	TRBD1	TRBJ1-1
CASSYTWTLNTGELFF	16	TRBV6-6	.	TRBJ2-2
CASREGLAGEYEQYF	15	TRBV5-1	TRBD2	TRBJ2-7
CASSLTRNEQFF	12	TRBV5-1	.	TRBJ2-1
CASSLAPLQTDRTNYGYTF	19	TRBV5-1	.	TRBJ1-2
CASSEVGGNQPQHF	14	TRBV6-1	.	TRBJ1-5
CASGTDRNSPLHF	13	TRBV12-5	.	TRBJ1-6
CASSQEIERLAGGTGELFF	19	TRBV4-2	TRBD2	TRBJ2-2
CASRPGSGANVLTF	14	TRBV2	.	TRBJ2-6
CAWSPLAGEQFF	12	TRBV30	TRBD2	TRBJ2-1
CASSSSQGAREAFF	14	TRBV5-4	TRBD1	TRBJ1-1
CASSYSRDSLSYEQYF	16	TRBV6-5	TRBD1	TRBJ2-7
CASSRGQGHTDTQYF	15	TRBV4-1	TRBD1	TRBJ2-3
CASKTGVYEQYF	12	TRBV2	TRBD1	TRBJ2-7
CASTQGVNTEAFF	13	TRBV5-4	TRBD1	TRBJ1-1
CASSLAPGSGNTIYF	15	TRBV7-9	.	TRBJ1-3
CASSPADTQYF	11	TRBV2	.	TRBJ2-3
CASTLEREDQPQHF	14	TRBV6-1	.	TRBJ1-5
CASPQTGNQPQHF	13	TRBV11-3	.	TRBJ1-5
CASRPPILSGRNQPQHF	17	TRBV19	.	TRBJ1-5
CASSLGPANSGNTIYF	16	TRBV7-6	.	TRBJ1-3
CASSSTENYGGYTF	14	TRBV5-6	.	TRBJ1-2
CASSGNRGRGEQYF	14	TRBV5-1	TRBD1	TRBJ2-7